The 8 T cell receptor beta chains listed next were all sequenced from one sample in a study of blood T cells in healthy people across ages. A second roughly 6 to 11 cycle PCR used barcoded and J-beta primers. TCRdb called the 5' RACE reads again in MiXCR, with one record for every CDR3 protein. The sample has about 600,000 distinct CDR3 sequences, around half seen once. The sequenced material came from blood. All receptors derive from an elderly man in good health.

This clonotype was detected a few times. The genes are TRBV6-2 or TRBV6-3 and TRBJ2-7; 11 positions match TRBD2. J lost 2 bases, V lost 5 bases, and 8 bases had no gene match. CDR1 is MNHEY, CDR2 SVGEGT, per germline. The CDR3 covers 16 residues. The DNA for the CDR3 is TGTGCCAGCAGTAGGCGGGGACTAGCGGACACCTACGAGCAGTACTTC. The encoded protein is CASSRRGLADTYEQYF.

The J gene is TRBJ2-1, the V gene TRBV20-1; 14 bases are shared with TRBD2. Germline V gene data show CDR1 as DFQATT and CDR2 as SNEGSKA (reference sequence). V was clipped by 4 bases and J by 7 bases; unmatched bases: 9. This CDR3 is 16 amino acids long. The CDR3 is CSATRLAGGRGNEQFF. The CDR3 coding sequence is TGCAGTGCTACTCGACTAGCGGGGGGGCGGGGTAATGAGCAGTTCTTC.

This clonotype was found a few times. The chain has TRBV20-1 and TRBJ2-7; D may match TRBD1 or TRBD2 (5 bases each). The V and J ends lost 1 base and 3 bases respectively, with 10 bases between them. Germline V gives CDR1 DFQATT, CDR2 SNEGSKA (reference sequence). This CDR3 contains 13 residues. CDR3 sequence reads: CSARAGPGYEQYF. In DNA form, the CDR3 reads TGCAGTGCTAGAGCGGGACCCGGCTACGAGCAGTACTTC.

Remarks on this clonotype: This may be a read error, as it is one base from a much larger clone. J is TRBJ2-7 and V is TRBV6-5, with TRBD1 matching 8 bases. Per the germline V gene, CDR1 is MNHEY and CDR2 is SVGAGI. V was clipped by 7 bases and J by 7 bases; unmatched bases: 12. This CDR3 has 14 residues. The CDR3 nucleotides read TGTGCCAGCATCTCAATGACAGGGGTAAATGAGCAGTACTTC. Protein product: CASISMTGVNEQYF.

The chain uses TRBV5-5 and TRBJ2-4, with D tentatively TRBD1 (6 bases). The J call is uncertain, as TRBJ2-7 better fits the DNA end. Looked up from germline, CDR1 is SGHKS and CDR2 is YYEKEE (reference sequence). There are 14 residues in the CDR3. The CDR3 nucleotides are TGTGCCAGCAGCCTCCAGACAGGTCCCTACGAGCAGTACTTC. Translation gives CASSLQTGPYEQYF.

This clonotype is a singleton in its sample. The rearrangement uses TRBV27 and TRBJ1-6; perhaps TRBD1 as D (5 bases). This CDR3 has 14 residues. V was shortened by 6 bases and J by 6 bases, with 12 bases between the two germline ends. CDR1 and CDR2 (germline): MNHEY, SMNVEV (reference sequence). This chain's CDR3 is CASRGTGLNSPLHF. Here the CDR3 DNA reads TGTGCCAGCAGGGGGACGGGACTTAATTCACCCCTCCACTTT.

In DNA, the CDR3 is TGTGCCAGCAGTTATTCTACCGGGACCGATAGCAATCAGCCCCAGCATTTT. Translation gives CASSYSTGTDSNQPQHF. The chain combines TRBV6-6 with TRBJ1-5, with a tentative D call TRBD1 (5 bases). The CDR3 extends over 17 amino acids. V was trimmed by 3 bases and J by 0 bases, leaving 15 bases between them. Germline V gives CDR1 MNHNY, CDR2 SVGAGI (reference sequence).

The genes are TRBV28 and TRBJ1-2, with D uncertain. The CDR3 contains 15 residues. V gave up 2 bases and J gave up 1 base, with 11 bases separating them. Germline V gene data show CDR1 as MDHEN and CDR2 as SYDVKM. The CDR3 reads CASSLKLGINYGYTF. CDR3 bases: TGTGCCAGCAGTTTAAAACTGGGAATTAACTATGGCTACACCTTC.